The T cell receptor (beta chain) described here comes from a study of CD8 T cells in Susac syndrome. In regard to this clonotype: No antigen is known for it.

Reverse transcription of about 0.5 to 1 ug RNA was carried out with random hexamers. Coverage of TCR beta CDR3 amplification by immunoSEQ multiplex PCR extended to 54 Vbeta and 13 Jbeta. TCRdb re-derived calls from the immunoSEQ multiplex PCR reads in MiXCR, one entry per CDR3 protein. The sample contains some 99,000 distinct CDR3 sequences, roughly 96% of which appear only once. Study findings and constraints: As the study acknowledged, the number of individuals in its TCR sequencing and HLA analysis was relatively small.

V lost 6 bases, J lost 2 bases, and 12 bases lay in between. CDR1 is SQVTM, CDR2 ANQGSEA, per germline. The CDR3 sequence is 13 residues long. Sequencing of TCR beta was performed on blood CD8+ T cells and on blood CD4+ T cells. TEMRA cells were FACS-enriched, while CD8+ and CD4+ T cells were negatively isolated. The receptor's source is a human donor in good health. The sample taken for sequencing was CD4+ T cells from PBMCs. The gene calls are TRBV29-1 and TRBJ2-3; D tentatively fits TRBD1 or TRBD2 (6 bases each). CDR3 amino acids: CSVSGANTDTQYF. The CDR3 DNA reads TGCAGCGTGTCGGGGGCCAACACAGATACGCAGTATTTT.